Listed below are T cell receptor beta chains from one sample, sequenced in a study of blood T cell repertoires in COVID-19. Measured with immunoSEQ multiplex PCR; TCRdb has only the in-frame clones, and not every one. Of some 80,000 clones listed, roughly 89% are singletons. Input material: peripheral blood. The receptor source for this set is a man over 45 with acute or convalescent COVID-19. Both conserved end residues are part of each CDR3. The D gene is left open where the match is weak. Clone size is given for some rows only: seen once, a few or many times, or a class if the clone is expanded.

.,TRBV28,TRBJ2-2,.,CASSHGTTNTGELFF,TGTGCCAGCAGCCATGGGACAACGAACACCGGGGAGCTGTTTTTT
TRBD1,TRBV6-5,TRBJ1-1,few,CASSYVRTGENTEAFF,TGTGCCAGCAGTTACGTCCGGACAGGGGAAAACACTGAAGCTTTCTTT
TRBD2,TRBV30,TRBJ2-3,.,CAWTGLAARTDTQYF,TGTGCCTGGACGGGACTAGCGGCCCGCACAGATACGCAGTATTTT
TRBD2,TRBV15,TRBJ2-7,once,CATTPAGDWRTYEQYF,TGTGCCACCACCCCCGCGGGGGACTGGCGAACCTACGAGCAGTACTTC
.,TRBV19,TRBJ1-1,few,CASRPRGPGEAFF,TGTGCCAGTAGACCGAGAGGTCCGGGGGAAGCTTTCTTT
TRBD1,TRBV12-3/TRBV12-4,TRBJ2-1,.,CASRQTGINEQFF,TGTGCCAGCAGGCAGACAGGGATCAATGAGCAGTTCTTC
.,TRBV24-1,TRBJ2-3,.,CATSDLPRTDTQYF,TGTGCCACCAGTGATTTGCCCAGAACAGATACGCAGTATTTT
TRBD2,TRBV24-1,TRBJ2-7,.,CATSDLHRVSGSHQTYEQYF,TGTGCCACCAGTGATTTGCACCGGGTTAGCGGGAGTCATCAAACCTACGAGCAGTACTTC
.,TRBV10-2,TRBJ2-5,.,CASRPGGGETQYF,TGCGCCAGCAGGCCTGGAGGCGGAGAGACCCAGTACTTC
.,TRBV24-1,TRBJ2-2,.,CATSSAEASNTGELFF,TGTGCCACCTCGTCGGCTGAGGCGTCCAACACCGGGGAGCTGTTTTTT
TRBD2,TRBV19,TRBJ2-1,.,CASSPTSGSFSYNEQFF,TGTGCCAGTAGTCCTACTAGCGGTTCCTTCTCCTACAATGAGCAGTTCTTC
.,TRBV18,TRBJ2-7,.,CASSPPSVQYEQYF,TGTGCCAGCTCACCCCCGTCCGTTCAGTACGAGCAGTACTTC
.,TRBV19,TRBJ1-1,.,CASKDFGPAKEAFF,TGTGCCAGTAAAGATTTTGGGCCAGCCAAAGAAGCTTTCTTT
TRBD2,TRBV12-3/TRBV12-4,TRBJ2-7,.,CASSLLAGAQYF,TGTGCCAGCAGTTTGCTAGCGGGAGCCCAGTACTTC
TRBD1,TRBV5-4,TRBJ1-2,once,CASSLGLQGELYGYTF,TGTGCCAGCAGCTTGGGTCTCCAGGGGGAACTATATGGCTACACCTTC
TRBD1,TRBV6-2/TRBV6-3,TRBJ2-2,.,CASSRQGVYPTGELFF,TGTGCCAGCAGCCGACAGGGGGTGTATCCGACCGGGGAGCTGTTTTTT
.,TRBV2,TRBJ2-1,.,CASRDTQYGQFF,TGTGCCAGCAGGGACACACAGTATGGGCAGTTCTTC
.,TRBV6-5,TRBJ1-4,.,CASRRQINEKLFF,TGTGCCAGCAGACGACAGATTAATGAAAAACTGTTTTTT
.,TRBV5-1,TRBJ1-1,few,CASSLEGQFNTEAFF,TGCGCCAGCAGCCTAGAAGGACAGTTTAACACTGAAGCTTTCTTT
.,TRBV6-2/TRBV6-3,TRBJ1-1,.,CASSYSSAVAGPEAFF,TGTGCCAGCAGTTACTCCTCGGCGGTAGCGGGCCCTGAAGCTTTCTTT
.,TRBV7-9,TRBJ1-5,.,CASSWEGNQPQHF,TGTGCCAGCAGCTGGGAGGGCAATCAGCCCCAGCATTTT
.,TRBV4-1,TRBJ2-7,.,CASSQETAYEQYF,TGCGCCAGCAGCCAAGAGACAGCCTACGAGCAGTACTTC
TRBD1,TRBV7-3,TRBJ1-1,.,CASSRTTGDTEAFF,TGTGCCAGCAGCCGAACCACAGGGGACACTGAAGCTTTCTTT